This T cell receptor beta chain comes out of a study of T cells after posttransplantation cyclophosphamide. Study-level points and caveats: After PTCy, TRB diversity resembled that of CNI/methotrexate controls. Donor CD8+ memory clones often dominated recipient blood repertoires at later times.

Peripheral blood was collected from the related graft donor on the marrow donation day. In regard to this clone: Its antigen is currently unknown.

Repertoires were generated with immunoSEQ multiplex PCR, while TCRdb's copy carries only in-frame clones and drops some. Among tens of thousands of clones, around 73% were seen once, and the ten largest hold approximately 0.59%. V lost 0 bases and J lost 3, with 12 bases in between. Germline CDR1 MGHRA, CDR2 YSYEKL. The CDR3 loop spans 16 amino acids. The V and J genes are TRBV4-1 and TRBJ1-5, with a possible D match to TRBD1 (5 bases). The TCR comes from a woman aged 55-75 years in good health, CMV-negative, and a related stem cell transplant donor. Sequencing used memory CD4+ T cells sorted from PBMCs. CDR3 in DNA: TGCGCCAGCAGCCAAGAAACTTGGGACTCCAATCAGCCCCAGCATTTT. It is translated as CASSQETWDSNQPQHF.